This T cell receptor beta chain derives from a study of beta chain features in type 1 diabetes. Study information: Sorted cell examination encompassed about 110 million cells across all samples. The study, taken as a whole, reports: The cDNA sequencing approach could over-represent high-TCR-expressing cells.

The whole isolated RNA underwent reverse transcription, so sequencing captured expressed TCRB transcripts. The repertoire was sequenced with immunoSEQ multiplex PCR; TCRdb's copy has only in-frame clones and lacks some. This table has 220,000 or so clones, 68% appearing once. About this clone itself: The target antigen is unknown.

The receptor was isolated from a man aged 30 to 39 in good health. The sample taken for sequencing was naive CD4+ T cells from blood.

The CDR3 reads CASSIGTLENIQYF. The CDR3 nucleotides read TGCGCCAGCAGCATCGGGACGCTAGAAAACATTCAGTACTTC. The chain employs TRBV5-1 and TRBJ2-4, with D perhaps being TRBD1 or TRBD2 (5 bases each). This CDR3 is built from 14 residues. Germline V gives CDR1 SGHRS, CDR2 YFSETQ. V shed 4 bases and J shed 5 bases, with 13 bases lying between them.